This TCR beta chain emerged from a study of shared clonotypes between healthy human individuals. The CDR3 length is 15 residues. CDR1 and CDR2 from the germline V gene are SGHVS and FNYEAQ. V was cut by 3 bases and J by 1 base, with 9 bases left in between. The repertoire was sequenced with immunoSEQ multiplex PCR; TCRdb's copy has only in-frame clones and lacks some. This sample has hundreds of thousands of clones; around two thirds occur once, and the top ten carry 1.5% to 2%. The material sequenced was memory CD4+ T cells sorted from blood. As to subset: CD45RA-negative fraction. This rearrangement joins TRBV7-6 to TRBJ2-2, with D tentatively TRBD1 (6 bases). The receptor comes from a woman in her 30s in good health. The CDR3 loop reads CASSFLTGNTGELFF. The CDR3 nucleotides read TGTGCCAGCAGCTTCTTGACAGGGAACACCGGGGAGCTGTTTTTT. The full variable domain, its missing parts supplied by reference TRBV7-6 and TRBJ2-2, is GAGVSQSPRYKVTKRGQDVALRCDPISGHVSLYWYRQALGQGPEFLTYFNYEAQQDKSGLPNDRFSAERPEGSISTLTIQRTEQRDSAMYRCASSFLTGNTGELFFGEGSRLTVL.